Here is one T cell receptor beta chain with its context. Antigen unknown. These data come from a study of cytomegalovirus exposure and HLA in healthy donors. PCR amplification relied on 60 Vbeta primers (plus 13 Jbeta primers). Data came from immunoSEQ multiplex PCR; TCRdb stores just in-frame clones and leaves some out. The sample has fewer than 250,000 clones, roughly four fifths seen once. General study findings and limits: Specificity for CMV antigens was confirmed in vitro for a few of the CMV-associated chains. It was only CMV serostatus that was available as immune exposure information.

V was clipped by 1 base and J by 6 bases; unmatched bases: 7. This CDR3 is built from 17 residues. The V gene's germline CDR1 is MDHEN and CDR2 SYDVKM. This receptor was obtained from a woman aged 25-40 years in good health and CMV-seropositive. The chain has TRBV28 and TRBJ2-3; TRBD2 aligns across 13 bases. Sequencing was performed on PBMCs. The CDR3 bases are TGTGCCAGCAGTTTATTTCCCGGACTAGCGGGAGAGGATACGCAGTATTTT. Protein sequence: CASSLFPGLAGEDTQYF.